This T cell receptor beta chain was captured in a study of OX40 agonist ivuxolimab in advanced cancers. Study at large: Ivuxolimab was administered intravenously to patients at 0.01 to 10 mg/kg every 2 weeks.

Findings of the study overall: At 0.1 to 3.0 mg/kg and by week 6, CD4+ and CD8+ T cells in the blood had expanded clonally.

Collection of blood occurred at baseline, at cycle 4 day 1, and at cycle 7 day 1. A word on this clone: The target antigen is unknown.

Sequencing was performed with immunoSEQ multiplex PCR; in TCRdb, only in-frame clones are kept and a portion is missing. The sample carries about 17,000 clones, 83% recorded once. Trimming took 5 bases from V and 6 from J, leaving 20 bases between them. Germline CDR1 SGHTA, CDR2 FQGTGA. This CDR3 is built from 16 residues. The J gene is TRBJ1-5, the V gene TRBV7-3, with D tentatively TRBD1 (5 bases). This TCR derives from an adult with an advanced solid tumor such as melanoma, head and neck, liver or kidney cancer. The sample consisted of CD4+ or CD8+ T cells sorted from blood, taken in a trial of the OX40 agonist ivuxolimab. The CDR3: CASSAQGAVSFQPQHF. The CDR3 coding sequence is TGTGCCAGCAGCGCTCAAGGGGCGGTTTCTTTTCAGCCCCAGCATTTT. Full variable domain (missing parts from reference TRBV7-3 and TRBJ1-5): GAGVSQTPSNKVTEKGKYVELRCDPISGHTALYWYRQSLGQGPEFLIYFQGTGAADDSGLPNDRFFAVRPEGSVSTLKIQRTERGDSAVYLCASSAQGAVSFQPQHFGDGTRLSIL.